This T cell receptor beta chain derives from a study of vaccination and CD4 T cells after COVID-19. A word on this clonotype: Its antigen is as yet unknown.

V was clipped by 0 bases and J by 6 bases, with 8 bases between them. The CDR3 sequence is 13 residues long. In germline, CDR1 is LGHNA, CDR2 YSLEER. General study findings and limits: For SARS-CoV-2-reactive clonotypes, the median went from about 22 to 38, a nonsignificant increase.

One entry per CDR3 protein, called by TCRdb with MiXCR from the PCR reads. Of some 21,000 distinct CDR3 sequences in the sample, about 60% are singletons; the top ten hold about 1.1%. The chain couples TRBV4-3 to TRBJ1-2; D is undetermined. The material sequenced was CD4+ T cells from blood, taken before SARS-CoV-2 vaccination. This sequence originates from a human donor who had recovered from COVID-19. The CDR3 coding sequence is TGCGCCAGCAGCCAAGATTGGTCGGATGGCTACACCTTC. Protein product: CASSQDWSDGYTF.